This TCR beta chain was captured in a study of blood T cell repertoires in COVID-19. Across the study: Some COVID-19 samples were acute and others convalescent; all came from the United States, Italy and Spain. PBMCs, B-cell-depleted T cells, or T cells provided the cDNA or gDNA that made up the material.

In the source study's methods: Nucleated cell number was recorded as an estimate derived from reference gene primer amplification. The method was immunoSEQ multiplex PCR; TCRdb's version includes in-frame clones alone and lacks a portion of them. V and J calls and clone size follow that table, whereas D and trimming were derived from the DNA. This sample carries 650,000 to 800,000 clones, around 90% of them seen once, and the ten largest clones take over 0.2%. The CDR3 is made up of 12 amino acids. With 7 bases removed from V and 2 bases from J, the gap between germline ends came to 9 bases. Germline CDR1 is MNHEY and CDR2 is SVGAGI.

The material sequenced was peripheral blood. The chain carries TRBV6-5 and TRBJ2-7; tentatively, D is TRBD1 (5 bases). This sequence was found in a woman between 18 and 30 years old with acute or convalescent COVID-19. The DNA of the CDR3 is TGTGCCAGCAATGCCAGGGCCTACGAGCAGTACTTC. Protein product: CASNARAYEQYF.